The TCR beta chain under discussion was sequenced for a study of T cell responses to AZD1222 COVID-19 vaccine. Study summary: Analyses pooled second doses at about 4 or about 12 weeks.

The data were produced by immunoSEQ multiplex PCR, yet TCRdb's version contains in-frame clones alone and is incomplete. The repertoire includes just under 85,000 clones, more than 75% of them detected once, and roughly 8.7% sits in the top ten. Findings and caveats of the study: In all cases, repertoires were sampled only after the peak T cell response. Among the donors, most were white British and more were female, and clonal diversity was possibly underestimated. Two doses of AZD1222 preceded a rise in Spike-specific TCR breadth and depth.

Points on this clone: The antigen is unknown.

Germline assignment: CDR1 LNHNV and CDR2 YYDKDF (reference sequence). This CDR3 spans 13 amino acids. Trimming shortened V by 0 bases and J by 6 bases, and 9 bases separated the two germline ends. The chain has TRBV15 and TRBJ2-7; possibly TRBD1 for D (5 bases). The specimen was peripheral blood, collected on day 0 of AZD1222 vaccination. The receptor's source is an adult in good health. The CDR3 bases are TGTGCCACCAGCAGAGATCCAGGGTTCGAGCAGTACTTC. It is translated as CATSRDPGFEQYF.